This entry concerns a single TCR beta chain. This clonotype was seen a handful of times. Its antigen remains undetermined. The record has no base qualities; no much larger clone is one base away. This entry comes from a study of identical twins (dated by TCRdb to 2016 to 2017). Looking at the study overall: TCR alpha and beta repertoires from monozygotic twins, unrelated adults of various ages and cord blood were deep-sequenced to test whether fetal clonotypes persist. To rule out contamination, replicate twin experiments were performed at different times with different library preparation protocols.

The germline ends are 10 bases apart after V is trimmed by 0 bases and J by 5 bases. Counted from cysteine to phenylalanine, this CDR3 has 14 amino acids. CDR3 DNA is the only sequence kept; it has 42 bases, read in frame from the first base. The germline V gene specifies SQVTM as CDR1 and ANQGSEA as CDR2. All donors were healthy Caucasians. The twin cohort comprised three pairs of female monozygotic twins, all aged roughly 18 to 30 years. Positive isolation kits from Invitrogen were used to isolate CD4+ and CD8+ T cell populations. Paper-wide results and their limitations: Zero-insertion analyses could be partly confounded by invariant T cells such as MAIT and iNKT, though diverse VJ usage argued against such confounding for most clonotypes. Because the same donors could not be followed over many years, the conclusions relied on cross-sectional statistical analysis. Fewer insertions were carried by abundant cord blood beta clonotypes, a similar but weaker trend appeared in young adult naive repertoires, and no such trend appeared in memory repertoires. Out-of-frame TCR alpha sharing in monozygotic twins was systematically underestimated by recombination models, whereas sharing between unrelated individuals was in agreement with the recombination models. Compared with coincidental sharing between unrelated individuals, an excess of low generation-probability sequences was observed among out-of-frame TCR alpha sequences shared between twins. Excess twin sharing in beta out-of-frame sequences was weaker because fewer shared sequences lowered the signal-to-noise ratio.

Libraries were built with 5' RACE. The data were produced on an Illumina HiSeq 2000. A universal primer binding site was introduced by template switching, and a unique molecular identifier was present in the final cDNA, enabling accurate counting of TCR cDNA molecules. First-strand cDNA for TCR alpha and beta chains was synthesized from specific primers in the conserved constant-segment region. To control for contamination, each cDNA library was double barcoded with a SMART-Mk sample barcode plus Illumina barcodes. TruSeq adapter sequences, together with Illumina sample barcodes, were added in two successive PCR steps. Sequencing of the TCR alpha and beta cDNA libraries was done on the Illumina HiSeq platform using custom primers. As for the authors' bioinformatics: Raw reads were processed with MiGEC to extract unique molecular identifiers, and MiXCR was used to determine CDR3 positions. For each individual, recombination models were inferred using an EM algorithm with the repgenHMM and IGoR tools. Shared clonotype analysis was performed with the tcR package in R, normalizing sharing by the product of cloneset sizes. To study raw recombination free of thymic and clonal selection effects, out-of-frame nonproductive sequences were analyzed. TCRdb reran the public reads through fastp at Q25 and MiXCR, keeping productive beta chains. Rows merge per CDR3 protein into single entries with the most common DNA and genes. The V and J calls reflect TCRdb's pipeline rather than the authors' work. The sample table holds over 200,000 distinct CDR3 sequences, of which roughly 7.1% were seen once. About 14% of the sample is held by the ten biggest clonotypes.

This sample also belongs to another study, concerning T cells expressing NK-cell markers. As the second paper documents: Three sorted T-cell subsets (CD3+CD56+NKG2C+, CD3+CD56+NKG2C- and CD3+CD56-NKG2C+) from 8 or 9 donors had their TCR beta-chain repertoires profiled. Seven of the eight sequenced donors were HCMV-seropositive and one was HCMV-seronegative. To restrict sorting to alphabetaTCR-expressing T cells, an anti-gammadeltaTCR antibody was added in several experiments. In six donors, the dominant CD3+CD56+NKG2C+ clonotypes ranked among the top 10 CD8+ clonotypes, making up roughly 1.0-8% of CD8+ T cells. Those dominant clonotypes were again the most abundant among CD3+CD56-NKG2C+ cells in a handful of donors, at 28.3-60.1%. It remained unclear whether the expanded NKG2C-expressing T cell clones were specific for HCMV antigens. All eight donors whose samples were sequenced were randomly selected healthy volunteers, three of them men and five women. HCMV-specific IgG was detected in serum with a commercial ELISA kit to determine HCMV serostatus. MIGEC handled demultiplexing of the reads and grouping by UMI, while MiTCR was used to assemble and quantify clonotypes. Only TCR cDNA sequences supported by at least two reads were kept to exclude erroneous sequences. Downstream repertoire analysis used the tcR package, and clonotypes were matched across fractions by CDR3 nucleotide sequence plus V segment. VDJmatch was used to annotate antigen specificity against VDJdb, with one amino acid substitution in CDR3 allowed.

Sequencing input: CD8+ T cells sorted from blood. The sequence joins TRBV29-1 to TRBJ1-4; the D gene remains uncertain. The TCR originated in a woman younger than 35 in good health. CDR3 reads: CSVEDRSLNEKLFF. The DNA reads as follows: TGCAGCGTTGAAGATCGATCCTTAAATGAAAAACTGTTTTTT. Beyond the CDR3, the reference TRBV29-1 and TRBJ1-4 genes provide the residues; the full variable domain reads: SAVISQKPSRDICQRGTSLTIQCQVDSQVTMMFWYRQQPGQSLTLIATANQGSEATYESGFVIDKFPISRPNLTFSTLTVSNMSPEDSSIYLCSVEDRSLNEKLFFGSGTQLSVL.